This T cell receptor beta chain was identified during a study of breast tumors, draining lymph nodes, adjacent tissues. TCRdb re-derived calls from the multiplex PCR reads in MiXCR, one entry per CDR3 protein. This sample has around 140,000 distinct CDR3 sequences, with around 20% found just once. Study outcomes and limitations: Luminal-like breast cancer showed significantly greater tumor-nontumor repertoire similarity than basal-like breast cancer did.

V was clipped by 4 bases and J by 0 bases; unmatched bases: 4. The CDR3 consists of 16 residues. Germline lookup yields CDR1 SGHRS and CDR2 YFSETQ. Samples came from axillary lymph nodes draining the breast cancer. Points on this clonotype: What it recognizes is unknown. A much larger clone differs from this one at a single base, so this may be a read error. Because the CDR3 is missing its conserved closing phenylalanine or tryptophan, this is likely a read error.

V usage is TRBV5-1 and J usage is TRBJ2-6; 7 bases agree with TRBD1. The specimen sequenced was axillary lymph node tissue. This TCR derives from a female donor with breast cancer. Some clones in this sample may be carry-over from other donors' samples. CDR3 residues: CASSVGQVSGANVLTL. The CDR3 region has the DNA TGCGCCAGCAGCGTCGGACAGGTCTCTGGGGCCAACGTCCTGACTCTC.